This TCR beta chain was recovered during a study of T cell responses to AZD1222 COVID-19 vaccine. Study results and limitations: Dominant at 160-218 and 743-854, vaccine-associated CD4 TCRs also spanned spike. The repertoires were collected only after the peak T cell response.

About this clone: The target antigen is unknown.

The repertoire was sequenced with immunoSEQ multiplex PCR; TCRdb's copy has only in-frame clones and lacks some. The sample contains about 150,000 clones, approximately 90% of which appear only once. CDR1 SGHNT and CDR2 YYREEE come from the germline V gene (reference sequence). This CDR3 has 14 amino acids. V was clipped by 10 bases and J by 0 bases; unmatched bases: 8. The TCR was taken from an adult in good health. The chain carries TRBV5-4 and TRBJ2-7, with 9 bases identical to TRBD2. Sequenced here: peripheral blood, sampled on day 0 of AZD1222 vaccination. The DNA of the CDR3 is TGTGCCGGCACTCATAGCGGGAGCTCCTACGAGCAGTACTTC. It encodes CAGTHSGSSYEQYF.